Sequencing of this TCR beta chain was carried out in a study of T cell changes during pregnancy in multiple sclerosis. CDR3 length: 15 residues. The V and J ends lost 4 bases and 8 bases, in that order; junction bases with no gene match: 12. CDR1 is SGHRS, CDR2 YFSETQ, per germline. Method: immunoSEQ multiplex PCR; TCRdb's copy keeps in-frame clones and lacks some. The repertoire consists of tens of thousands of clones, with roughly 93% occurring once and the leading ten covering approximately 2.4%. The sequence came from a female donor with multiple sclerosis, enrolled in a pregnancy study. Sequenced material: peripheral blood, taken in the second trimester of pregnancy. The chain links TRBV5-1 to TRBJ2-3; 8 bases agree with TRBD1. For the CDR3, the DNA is TGCGCCAGCAGCCCGGAGGGACAGGAATTCGGTACGCAGTATTTT. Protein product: CASSPEGQEFGTQYF. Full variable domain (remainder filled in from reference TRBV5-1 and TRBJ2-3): KAGVTQTPRYLIKTRGQQVTLSCSPISGHRSVSWYQQTPGQGLQFLFEYFSETQRNKGNFPGRFSGRQFSNSRSEMNVSTLELGDSALYLCASSPEGQEFGTQYFGPGTRLTVL.